The next 21 T cell receptor beta chains were all read from a single sample in a study of blood T cell repertoires in COVID-19. Measured with immunoSEQ multiplex PCR; TCRdb has only the in-frame clones, and not every one. In the table there are about 380,000 clones, over 75% of which are singletons. Sequenced: PBMCs or T cells enriched from blood (not recorded which). Receptors originate from a man younger than 45 who had recovered from COVID-19.

This rearrangement joins TRBV12-3 or TRBV12-4 to TRBJ2-5; 8 bases map to TRBD1. J lost 7 bases, V lost 5 bases, and 6 bases had no gene match. The CDR3 is made up of 13 amino acids. The chain's CDR3 is CASSDRGTGTQYF. CDR3 nucleotides: TGTGCCAGCAGTGACAGGGGAACCGGGACCCAGTACTTC.

A few counts support this clone. V is TRBV7-2 and J is TRBJ1-4; tentatively, D is TRBD1 (5 bases). Trimming took off 5 bases at V and 1 base at J, with 14 bases between the two ends. There are 16 residues in the CDR3. Germline V gene data show CDR1 as SGHTA and CDR2 as FQGNSA. CDR3 DNA: TGTGCCAGCAGCCCACATCCAGGGATAACTAATGAAAAACTGTTTTTT. Encoded protein: CASSPHPGITNEKLFF.

The rearrangement uses TRBV7-2 and TRBJ2-3; TRBD2 agrees at 11 bases. V shed 1 base, J shed 6 bases, and the junction held 0 bases outside the gene matches. The CDR3 contains 14 residues. Germline V gene sequence: CDR1 SGHTA, CDR2 FQGNSA. CDR3 amino acids: CASSLGLAGDTQYF. Written as DNA, the CDR3 is TGTGCCAGCAGCTTAGGACTAGCGGGGGATACGCAGTATTTT.

This rearrangement joins TRBV19 to TRBJ2-1, with TRBD1 matching 11 bases. This CDR3 comprises 16 residues. CDR1 and CDR2 (germline): LNHDA, SQIVND (reference sequence). Trimming took 5 bases from V and 3 from J; bases not matched to a gene: 6. CDR3 bases: TGTGCCAGTAGTTTGCCCGGGACAGGGGGCTACAATGAGCAGTTCTTC. Translating it yields CASSLPGTGGYNEQFF.

This clone was detected only a few times. The chain combines TRBV5-1 with TRBJ1-6; D is uncertain. This CDR3 is built from 20 residues. Germline loops: CDR1 SGHRS, CDR2 YFSETQ. The V gene lost 8 bases and the J gene lost 1 base, with 28 bases spanning the gap. The CDR3 region is CARRRTGSLESGSYNSPLHF. In DNA form, the CDR3 reads TGCGCCAGAAGGCGAACCGGGTCGCTCGAAAGCGGGTCCTATAATTCACCCCTCCACTTT.

CDR3 nucleotides: TGTGCCAGGCCTCGGAGGTACTATGGCTACACCTTC. Its protein is CARPRRYYGYTF. The gene calls are TRBV6-5 and TRBJ1-2; D is undetermined. The germline V and J ends were trimmed by 9 bases and 3 bases, with 11 bases remaining between them. The CDR3 loop spans 12 amino acids. From germline, CDR1 is MNHEY and CDR2 SVGAGI.

With regard to this clone: The same CDR3 arises from other DNA sequences in this sample as well. V gene TRBV29-1 combines with J gene TRBJ1-1; D gene unclear. The CDR3 has 12 residues. Germline V CDR1 and CDR2: SQVTM, ANQGSEA. V was trimmed by 6 bases and J by 0 bases, leaving 8 bases between them. This CDR3 reads CSVGGMNTEAFF. The DNA of the CDR3 is TGCAGCGTGGGAGGCATGAACACTGAAGCTTTCTTT.

Concerning this clone itself: Other nucleotide sequences from this sample produce the same CDR3. V gene TRBV29-1 combines with J gene TRBJ1-2, with TRBD1 identical over 12 bases. Trimming took 2 bases from V and 8 from J; bases not matched to a gene: 3. Germline V gene sequence: CDR1 SQVTM, CDR2 ANQGSEA. CDR3 length equals 13 residues. This CDR3 reads CSVERDRGRGYTF. The CDR3 nucleotides read TGCAGCGTTGAAAGGGACAGGGGGCGAGGCTACACCTTC. The variable domain in full, completed from reference TRBV29-1 and TRBJ1-2, reads SAVISQKPSRDICQRGTSLTIQCQVDSQVTMMFWYRQQPGQSLTLIATANQGSEATYESGFVIDKFPISRPNLTFSTLTVSNMSPEDSSIYLCSVERDRGRGYTFGSGTRLTVV.

The V gene is TRBV24-1, the J gene TRBJ2-1; possibly TRBD2 for D (6 bases). The germline V gene has CDR1 KGHDR and CDR2 SFDVKD. The CDR3 is 12 residues long. Trimming cost V 5 bases and J 9 bases, with 10 bases left between them. The DNA of the CDR3 is TGTGCCACCAGTGCCCAGGGAGGTGAGCAGTTCTTC. Its translation is CATSAQGGEQFF.

V and J are TRBV4-1 and TRBJ2-7; TRBD2 matches 7 bases. The CDR3 length is 15 residues. J lost 3 bases, V lost 0 bases, and 5 bases had no gene match. The germline gives CDR1 MGHRA, CDR2 YSYEKL. In nucleotides, the CDR3 is TGCGCCAGCAGCCAAGAGAAGGCGGGGGACTACGAGCAGTACTTC. It codes for CASSQEKAGDYEQYF.

V is TRBV18 and J is TRBJ1-1; 7 bases match TRBD1. J gave up 5 bases and V 2 bases, and 5 bases lay outside the gene matches. The CDR3 runs to 14 residues. CDR1 and CDR2 (germline): KGHSH, LQKENI. CDR3: CASSPGQDSTEAFF. The CDR3 DNA reads as TGTGCCAGCTCACCAGGACAGGATTCGACTGAAGCTTTCTTT.

The chain joins TRBV9 to TRBJ2-2, with D possibly TRBD1 on 5 matching bases. The germline gives CDR1 SGDLS, CDR2 YYNGEE. The CDR3 is made up of 16 amino acids. V dropped 0 bases and J dropped 5 bases, with 14 bases sitting between them. CDR3 amino acids: CASSVEGHPRTGELFF. In DNA, the CDR3 is TGTGCCAGCAGCGTAGAAGGACACCCGAGGACCGGGGAGCTGTTTTTT.

The chain links TRBV13 to TRBJ1-2; 7 bases match TRBD1. This CDR3 has 15 residues. V was pared by 2 bases and J by 3 bases, with 6 bases of the junction left unmatched. The germline V gene encodes CDR1 PRHDT and CDR2 FYEKMQ (reference sequence). CDR3 bases: TGTGCCAGCAGCTTACCCGGGACAGAACACTATGGCTACACCTTC. It translates to CASSLPGTEHYGYTF.

This chain joins TRBV19 and TRBJ1-6, with TRBD1 matching 7 bases. This CDR3 spans 15 amino acids. J was trimmed by 7 bases and V by 5 bases; bases with no gene match: 8. CDR1 LNHDA and CDR2 SQIVND come from the germline V gene (reference sequence). CDR3 residues: CASSYPGQVNSPLHF. CDR3 DNA sequence: TGTGCCAGTAGTTACCCCGGACAGGTCAATTCACCCCTCCACTTT.

The rearrangement joins TRBV9 to TRBJ2-1; D is perhaps TRBD2 (7 bases). The germline V gene has CDR1 SGDLS and CDR2 YYNGEE. Deletions cut 3 bases from V and 6 bases from J, with 13 bases between. The CDR3 has 14 residues. The CDR3 nucleotides are TGTGCCAGCAGCGAGGGGGAGGGCCGCAATGAGCAGTTCTTC. The encoded protein is CASSEGEGRNEQFF.

The chain combines TRBV28 with TRBJ1-1, with a tentative D call TRBD1 (6 bases). Germline V gene data show CDR1 as MDHEN and CDR2 as SYDVKM. Trimming removed 2 bases at V and 6 bases at J, with 16 bases between. The CDR3 covers 15 residues. CDR3 DNA: TGTGCCAGCAGTTTAACCCTACAGGGTCGCCCTGAAGCTTTCTTT. It encodes CASSLTLQGRPEAFF.

The J gene is TRBJ1-1, the V gene TRBV19, with D possibly matching TRBD1 (6 bases). The germline gives CDR1 LNHDA, CDR2 SQIVND (reference sequence). The V gene lost 6 bases and the J gene lost 1 base, with 12 bases spanning the gap. This CDR3 has 14 residues. The CDR3 reads CASSPTQGNTEAFF. The CDR3 DNA reads as TGTGCCAGTAGCCCGACACAGGGGAACACTGAAGCTTTCTTT.

This chain connects TRBV3-1 (or the pseudogene TRBV3-2) to TRBJ2-3; 11 bases map to TRBD2. This CDR3 region has 17 residues. CDR1 LGHDT and CDR2 YNNKEL come from the germline V gene (reference sequence). With V trimmed by 2 bases and J by 4 bases, 8 bases remained unmatched. The CDR3 bases are TGTGCCAGCAGCCAAACGATACTAGCGGGGGCGGCAGATACGCAGTATTTT. Protein sequence: CASSQTILAGAADTQYF.

This clone was observed a handful of times. J is TRBJ1-5 and V is TRBV4-3; D may be TRBD1 (6 bases). Between the trimmed V and J ends, which lost 2 bases and 9 bases, there was a span of 17 bases. The germline gives CDR1 LGHNA, CDR2 YSLEER. CDR3 length: 15 residues. The chain's CDR3 is CASSQLFGGPTPQHF. CDR3 in DNA: TGCGCCAGCAGCCAACTGTTTGGGGGCCCCACGCCCCAGCATTTT.

This chain joins TRBV7-2 and TRBJ2-2; D possibly corresponds to TRBD2 (5 bases). The CDR3 contains 13 residues. Trimming shortened V by 5 bases and J by 6 bases, and 10 bases separated the two germline ends. The germline gives CDR1 SGHTA, CDR2 FQGNSA. The CDR3 nucleotides read TGTGCCAGCAGCCGAGGGCCCCCCGGGGAGCTGTTTTTT. This gives the protein CASSRGPPGELFF.

The chain recombines TRBV28 with TRBJ1-1, with a possible D match to TRBD1 (6 bases). This CDR3 comprises 12 residues. V lost 6 bases and J lost 6, with 11 bases in between. Germline-derived CDR1 and CDR2 are MDHEN and SYDVKM. DNA for the CDR3: TGTGCCAGCAGGCAGGGGCAGGCTGAAGCTTTCTTT. As protein: CASRQGQAEAFF.